Many counts were recorded for the clone carrying this T cell receptor beta chain. The antigen remains unidentified. This entry belongs to a study of T cell repertoires in cytomegalovirus infection. Turning to the study itself: Both CMV infection and a matching HLA type were indicated by public TCR beta signatures.

J lost 0 bases, V lost 5 bases, and 11 bases had no gene match. Germline V gene data show CDR1 as SEHNR and CDR2 as FQNEAQ (reference sequence). The CDR3 runs to 18 residues. Each CDR3 protein gets one entry after TCRdb re-called the reads with MiXCR. The data hold about 600,000 distinct CDR3 sequences, with roughly 26% observed a single time. Whole-study results and caveats: Identification of carriers of CMV plus the relevant HLA was performed using cumulative public TCR beta family frequency. HLA-C-restricted CMV-specific TCR beta clonotypes were dominant in the ex vivo response.

This chain uses TRBV7-9 with TRBJ1-3; 9 bases fit TRBD1. What was sequenced was CD8+ T cells from PBMCs. The source is a human donor in good health (CMV status not recorded). Some clones in this sample may be carry-over from other donors' samples. In DNA, the CDR3 is TGTGCCAGCAGCCCCGTTAGGGGACAGGGCGACTCTGGAAACACCATATATTTT. Its translation: CASSPVRGQGDSGNTIYF.